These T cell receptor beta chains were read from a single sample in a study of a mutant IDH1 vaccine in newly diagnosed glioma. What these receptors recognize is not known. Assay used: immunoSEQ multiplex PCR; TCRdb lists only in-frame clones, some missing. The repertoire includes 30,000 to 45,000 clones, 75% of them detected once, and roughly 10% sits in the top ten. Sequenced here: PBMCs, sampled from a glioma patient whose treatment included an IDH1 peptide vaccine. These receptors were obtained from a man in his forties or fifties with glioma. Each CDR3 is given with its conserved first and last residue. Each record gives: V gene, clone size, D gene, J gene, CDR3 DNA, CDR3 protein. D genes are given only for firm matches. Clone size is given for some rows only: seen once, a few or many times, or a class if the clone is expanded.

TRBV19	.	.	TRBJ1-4	TGTGCCAGTAGTCCCTCCACGGCCGAAAAACTGTTTTTT	CASSPSTAEKLFF
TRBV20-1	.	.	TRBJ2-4	TGCAGTGCTGCCCCCGGGGGCATTCAGTACTTC	CSAAPGGIQYF
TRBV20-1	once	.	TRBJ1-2	TGCAGGGTCGAGGGGGAAGGCTACACCTTC	CRVEGEGYTF
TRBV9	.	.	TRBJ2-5	TGTGCCAGCAGCGTCTTCCCGTCAGAGACCCAGTACTTC	CASSVFPSETQYF
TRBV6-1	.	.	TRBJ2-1	TGTGCCAGCAGTGAATTTCCCAATGAGCAGTTCTTC	CASSEFPNEQFF
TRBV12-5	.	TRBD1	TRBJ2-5	TGTGCTAGTGGTTTGGGCGGACAGGGGGCGCGGGAGACCCAGTACTTC	CASGLGGQGARETQYF
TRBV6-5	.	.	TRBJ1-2	TGTGCCAGCAGGGGGGGAATTGACGACGGCTACACCTTC	CASRGGIDDGYTF
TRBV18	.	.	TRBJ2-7	TGTGCCAGCTCACCCCCGGGACGGACCTACGAGCAGTACTTC	CASSPPGRTYEQYF
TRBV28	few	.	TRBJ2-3	TGTGCCAGCAGTCAGCAGCGGACTAGCACAGATACGCAGTATTTT	CASSQQRTSTDTQYF
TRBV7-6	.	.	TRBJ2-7	TGTGCCAGCAGCCGGACGGGTGCGGGTTCCGGCGAGCAGTACTTC	CASSRTGAGSGEQYF
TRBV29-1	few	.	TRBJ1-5	TGCAGCGTCGCCCTTGGAGGGAGTACGGGCAATCAGCCCCAGCATTTT	CSVALGGSTGNQPQHF
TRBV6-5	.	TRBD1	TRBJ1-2	TGTGCCAGCAGTTACGGGACAGCGACAGCCTATGGCTACACCTTC	CASSYGTATAYGYTF
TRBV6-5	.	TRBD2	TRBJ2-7	TGTGCCAGCAGAATTACGGGAGGGACCTACGAGCAGTACTTC	CASRITGGTYEQYF
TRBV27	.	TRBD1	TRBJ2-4	TGTGCCAGCAGTTTAAATGGTCGACAGGGGGACCCACTCTTCAAAAACATTCAGTACTTC	CASSLNGRQGDPLFKNIQYF
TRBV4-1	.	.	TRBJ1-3	TGCGCCAGCAGCCAAGGGGGTCGGGGCCGAGGGGCTGGAAACACCATATATTTT	CASSQGGRGRGAGNTIYF
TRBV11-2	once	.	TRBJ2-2	TGTGCCAGCAGCCTCGGGACAAGGTCGAACACCGGGGAGCTGTTTTTT	CASSLGTRSNTGELFF
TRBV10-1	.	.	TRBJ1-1	TGCGCCACGGAGGACGGCAGGGGGAACACTGAAGCTTTCTTT	CATEDGRGNTEAFF